Below are 18 T cell receptor beta chains sequenced from a single sample in a study of shared clonotypes between healthy human individuals. Sequenced by immunoSEQ multiplex PCR; TCRdb stores in-frame clones only, minus some. The repertoire consists of millions of clones, with about 95% occurring once and the leading ten covering under 0.15%. Sequencing used naive CD4+ T cells sorted from blood. The subset here: CD45RA+ positively selected. These receptors were taken from a man aged 18 to 30 in good health.

This chain connects TRBV5-1 to TRBJ2-3; D gene ambiguous. V lost 0 bases and J lost 5, with 4 bases in between. Germline V gene data show CDR1 as SGHRS and CDR2 as YFSETQ. CDR3 size: 12 residues. The CDR3 DNA is TGCGCCAGCAGCTTGGACGTAGATACGCAGTATTTT. Translation gives CASSLDVDTQYF.

This clone occurred once. J is TRBJ2-1 and V is TRBV27; 10 bases align to TRBD2. The CDR3 sequence is 16 residues long. From germline, CDR1 is MNHEY and CDR2 SMNVEV (reference sequence). The ends lost 6 bases at V and 6 bases at J; junction bases unmatched: 11. For the CDR3, the DNA is TGTGCCAGCAGCAAACTACTAGCGGGAAGAGTCAATGAGCAGTTCTTC. Amino acid sequence: CASSKLLAGRVNEQFF.

This chain links TRBV6-5 with TRBJ1-1, with 8 bases identical to TRBD1. The CDR3 sequence is 14 residues long. Germline V CDR1 and CDR2: MNHEY, SVGAGI. Unmatched junction bases numbered 6, after V lost 6 bases and J lost 3 bases. The CDR3 protein is CASSTPRGHTEAFF. The CDR3 bases are TGTGCCAGCAGCACCCCCAGGGGGCACACTGAAGCTTTCTTT.

With respect to this clone: At the DNA level, this CDR3 is encoded by other sequences in the same sample as well. The CDR3 loop is CASSYSGPSNYGYTF. Here the CDR3 DNA reads TGTGCCAGCAGTTACTCGGGGCCCTCTAACTATGGCTACACCTTC. The J gene is TRBJ1-2, the V gene TRBV6-5, with a possible D match to TRBD1 (5 bases). From germline, CDR1 is MNHEY and CDR2 SVGAGI. V was pared by 0 bases and J by 0 bases, with 8 bases between. The CDR3 totals 15 residues.

The chain has TRBV2 and TRBJ1-5, with no clear D. This CDR3 contains 15 residues. V lost 2 bases to trimming and J lost 0 bases, with 8 bases between them. Looked up from germline, CDR1 is SNHLY and CDR2 is FYNNEI. This CDR3 reads CASSEFGDSNQPQHF. CDR3 DNA: TGTGCCAGCAGTGAATTCGGTGATAGCAATCAGCCCCAGCATTTT.

The V and J genes are TRBV20-1 and TRBJ2-1, with D perhaps TRBD2 (6 bases). Germline-derived CDR1 and CDR2 are DFQATT and SNEGSKA (reference sequence). This CDR3 comprises 10 residues. Between the trimmed V and J ends, which lost 4 bases and 12 bases, there was a span of 10 bases. CDR3 DNA: TGCAGTGCTATGCGGGATTGGCAGTTCTTC. Protein sequence: CSAMRDWQFF.

The chain links TRBV18 to TRBJ2-2, with D perhaps assigned TRBD1 or TRBD2 (5 bases each). CDR3 length: 16 residues. Germline CDR1 KGHSH, CDR2 LQKENI. V was shortened by 4 bases and J by 2 bases, with 14 bases between the two germline ends. Here the CDR3 DNA reads TGTGCCAGCTCACTGGGGTCCGGGGCCAACACCGGGGAGCTGTTTTTT. Translating gives CASSLGSGANTGELFF.

The V call is TRBV6-1, the J call TRBJ1-5; no clear D gene. The V end lost 1 base, the J end lost 0 bases, and 10 bases lay between the germline ends. This CDR3 spans 16 amino acids. In germline, CDR1 is MNHNS, CDR2 SASEGT. This CDR3 reads CASSEVPRYSNQPQHF. In DNA form, the CDR3 reads TGTGCCAGCAGTGAAGTTCCCCGGTATAGCAATCAGCCCCAGCATTTT.

This clone was observed a single time. This rearrangement joins TRBV29-1 to TRBJ1-2; D is ambiguous. Germline assignment: CDR1 SQVTM and CDR2 ANQGSEA. V was trimmed by 6 bases and J by 7 bases, leaving 9 bases between them. CDR3 length: 10 amino acids. CDR3 nucleotide sequence: TGCAGCGTCTGGACCGGTGGCTACACCTTC. Amino acids: CSVWTGGYTF. The variable domain in full, completed from reference TRBV29-1 and TRBJ1-2, reads SAVISQKPSRDICQRGTSLTIQCQVDSQVTMMFWYRQQPGQSLTLIATANQGSEATYESGFVIDKFPISRPNLTFSTLTVSNMSPEDSSIYLCSVWTGGYTFGSGTRLTVV.

The chain couples TRBV5-1 to TRBJ2-7; D call uncertain. CDR3 length equals 14 residues. Germline CDR1 and CDR2: SGHRS and YFSETQ. V shed 0 bases and J shed 1 base, with 8 bases lying between them. The CDR3 sequence is CASSLEAVSYEQYF. The DNA of the CDR3 is TGCGCCAGCAGCTTGGAGGCGGTTTCCTACGAGCAGTACTTC.

V usage is TRBV6-5 and J usage is TRBJ2-3; 11 bases match TRBD2. V shed 6 bases, J shed 4 bases, and the junction held 6 bases outside the gene matches. CDR1 is MNHEY and CDR2 is SVGAGI in the germline V gene. The CDR3 is 15 residues long. CDR3 nucleotides: TGTGCCAGCAGAGGACTAGCGGGTTCGGCAGATACGCAGTATTTT. It encodes CASRGLAGSADTQYF.

The rearrangement uses TRBV6-6 and TRBJ1-2, with D unresolved. The CDR3 loop spans 13 amino acids. Germline V gives CDR1 MNHNY, CDR2 SVGAGI (reference sequence). V dropped 8 bases and J dropped 1 base, with 11 bases sitting between them. CDR3 bases: TGTGCCAGCGGAGGACGGATTAACTATGGCTACACCTTC. Translating it yields CASGGRINYGYTF.

The rearrangement joins TRBV7-9 to TRBJ2-1; D remains ambiguous. The V gene's germline CDR1 is SEHNR and CDR2 FQNEAQ (reference sequence). V was cut by 3 bases and J by 7 bases, with 16 bases left in between. This CDR3 contains 15 residues. The CDR3 DNA reads as TGTGCCAGCAGCTTTCCTGAGCAAGCTCTGAATGAGCAGTTCTTC. Residues: CASSFPEQALNEQFF.

The chain carries TRBV30 and TRBJ2-1, with D maybe TRBD1 (5 bases). The CDR3 loop spans 15 amino acids. CDR1 and CDR2 (germline): GTSNPN, SVGIG (reference sequence). Trimming took off 0 bases at V and 8 bases at J, with 17 bases between the two ends. CDR3 sequence reads: CAWSVRAGYKDEQFF. The CDR3 bases are TGTGCCTGGAGTGTACGGGCAGGGTATAAGGATGAGCAGTTCTTC. The complete variable domain, with remaining parts taken from reference TRBV30 and TRBJ2-1, reads SQTIHQWPATLVQPVGSPLSLECTVEGTSNPNLYWYRQAAGRGLQLLFYSVGIGQISSEVPQNLSASRPQDRQFILSSKKLLLSDSGFYLCAWSVRAGYKDEQFFGPGTRLTVL.

The chain employs TRBV6-5 and TRBJ2-2; TRBD2 matches at 8 bases. V lost 5 bases, J lost 3 bases, and 5 bases stayed unmatched. From germline, CDR1 is MNHEY and CDR2 SVGAGI. The CDR3 is made up of 15 amino acids. CDR3 amino acids: CASSRSGADTGELFF. The CDR3 bases are TGTGCCAGCAGTCGTAGCGGGGCGGACACCGGGGAGCTGTTTTTT.

The chain employs TRBV6-5 and TRBJ1-2; D not resolved. Germline V gene data show CDR1 as MNHEY and CDR2 as SVGAGI. Trimming removed 4 bases from V and 2 bases from J, with 14 bases in between. The CDR3 extends over 15 amino acids. Here the CDR3 reads CASSSPRSANYGYTF. As DNA, the CDR3 is TGTGCCAGCAGTTCCCCCAGGTCCGCAAACTATGGCTACACCTTC.

This sequence joins TRBV5-4 and TRBJ1-6, with 8 bases fitting TRBD1. Germline CDR1 reads SGHNT; CDR2 reads YYREEE (reference sequence). J gave up 15 bases and V 3 bases, and 8 bases lay outside the gene matches. This CDR3 comprises 13 residues. CDR3 sequence (DNA): TGTGCCAGCAGCTCGGGACAGGCCGCACGCCTCCACTTT. Residues: CASSSGQAARLHF.

The DNA for the CDR3 is TGTGCCAGTAGTAATCGACAGAGCTCCTACGAGCAGTACTTC. Protein product: CASSNRQSSYEQYF. The chain uses TRBV19 and TRBJ2-7, with a tentative D call TRBD1 (5 bases). The germline V and J ends were trimmed by 4 bases and 0 bases, with 10 bases remaining between them. The CDR3 spans 14 residues. The germline gives CDR1 LNHDA, CDR2 SQIVND (reference sequence).